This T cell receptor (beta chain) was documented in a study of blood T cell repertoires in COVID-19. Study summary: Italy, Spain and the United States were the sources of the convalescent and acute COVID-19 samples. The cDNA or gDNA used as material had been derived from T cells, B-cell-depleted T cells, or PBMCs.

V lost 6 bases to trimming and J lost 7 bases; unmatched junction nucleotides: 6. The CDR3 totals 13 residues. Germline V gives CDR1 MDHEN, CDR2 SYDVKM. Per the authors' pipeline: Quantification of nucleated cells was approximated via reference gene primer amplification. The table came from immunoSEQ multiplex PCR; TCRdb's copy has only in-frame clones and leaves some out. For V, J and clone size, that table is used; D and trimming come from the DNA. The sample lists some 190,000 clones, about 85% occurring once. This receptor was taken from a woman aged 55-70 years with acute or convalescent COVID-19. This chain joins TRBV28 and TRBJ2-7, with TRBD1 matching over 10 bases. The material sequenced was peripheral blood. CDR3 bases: TGTGCCAGCAGGGTGACAGGGGGCTGGGAGCAGTACGTC. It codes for CASRVTGGWEQYV.